The 26 T cell receptor beta chains reported below all come from one sample, sequenced in a study of cytomegalovirus exposure and HLA in healthy donors. The table came from immunoSEQ multiplex PCR; TCRdb's copy has only in-frame clones and leaves some out. The sample shows 150,000 to 200,000 clones, about 82% of them seen only once. The material sequenced was PBMCs. The source is a young woman in good health and CMV-seronegative.

The rearrangement uses TRBV4-1 and TRBJ2-1; 9 bases align to TRBD2. CDR3 size: 17 residues. Germline V gene data show CDR1 as MGHRA and CDR2 as YSYEKL. With V trimmed by 6 bases and J by 0 bases, 9 bases remained unmatched. CDR3 nucleotides: TGCGCCAGCAGTGGCGTCGCGGGGGGGAGCTCCTACAATGAGCAGTTCTTC. Translation: CASSGVAGGSSYNEQFF.

The chain links TRBV2 to TRBJ2-3, with D possibly being TRBD2 (5 bases). This CDR3 contains 14 residues. The germline V gene has CDR1 SNHLY and CDR2 FYNNEI. Trimming cost V 7 bases and J 6 bases, with 17 bases left between them. The CDR3 sequence is CASKWRLLADTQYF. CDR3 nucleotides: TGTGCCAGCAAATGGCGCCTATTAGCGGATACGCAGTATTTT. Full variable domain (missing parts from reference TRBV2 and TRBJ2-3): EPEVTQTPSHQVTQMGQEVILRCVPISNHLYFYWYRQILGQKVEFLVSFYNNEISEKSEIFDDQFSVERPDGSNFTLKIRSTKLEDSAMYFCASKWRLLADTQYFGPGTRLTVL.

The rearrangement links TRBV4-1 to TRBJ1-1; D is unclear. The V end lost 1 base, the J end lost 6 bases, and 6 bases lay between the germline ends. There are 12 residues in the CDR3. Germline CDR1 is MGHRA and CDR2 is YSYEKL. In DNA form, the CDR3 reads TGCGCCAGCAGCCAAGTGCGGGCTGAAGCTTTCTTT. It codes for CASSQVRAEAFF.

The rearrangement joins TRBV7-7 to TRBJ2-1; 10 bases match TRBD2. The germline gives CDR1 SSHAT, CDR2 FNYEAQ (reference sequence). The CDR3 is 18 residues long. V shed 5 bases and J 9 bases; nucleotides not matched to a gene: 19. The CDR3 DNA sequence: TGTGCCAGCAGCCCGGCTCCTAGCGGGAGTTTAATTCCAAGTGAGCAGTTCTTC. Protein: CASSPAPSGSLIPSEQFF.

V usage is TRBV27 and J usage is TRBJ1-2; perhaps TRBD1 as D (6 bases). CDR1 is MNHEY, CDR2 SMNVEV, per germline (reference sequence). The V gene lost 6 bases and the J gene lost 7 bases, with 15 bases spanning the gap. The CDR3 is 13 residues long. The CDR3 sequence is CASSPNREGGYTF. CDR3 in DNA: TGTGCCAGCAGCCCTAACAGGGAGGGTGGCTACACCTTC.

The chain combines TRBV7-2 with TRBJ1-1; D possibly corresponds to TRBD1 (5 bases). CDR1 is SGHTA, CDR2 FQGNSA, per germline. The CDR3 covers 13 residues. The V and J ends lost 2 bases and 11 bases respectively, with 15 bases between them. The CDR3 nucleotides read TGTGCCAGCAGCTTAAAGGGGACCCGGGGGGCTTTCTTT. Translating gives CASSLKGTRGAFF.

This sequence joins TRBV27 and TRBJ2-3; TRBD2 agrees at 14 bases. The V gene end was trimmed by 3 bases and the J gene end by 1 base; junction bases not matched to a gene: 6. Germline V gene data show CDR1 as MNHEY and CDR2 as SMNVEV (reference sequence). This CDR3 is built from 18 residues. The CDR3 DNA is TGTGCCAGCAGTTTTGACAGGGGACTAGCGGGAGGCACAGATACGCAGTATTTT. Its translation: CASSFDRGLAGGTDTQYF.

This sequence joins TRBV6-5 and TRBJ1-3; D remains ambiguous. V lost 2 bases, J lost 2 bases, and 7 bases lay in between. The CDR3 runs to 14 residues. Germline CDR1 is MNHEY and CDR2 is SVGAGI. This chain's CDR3 is CASSYRGTGNTIYF. The CDR3 DNA is TGTGCCAGCAGTTACCGGGGAACTGGAAACACCATATATTTT.

The gene calls are TRBV4-2 and TRBJ2-2; 8 positions agree with TRBD2. Germline CDR1 LGHNA, CDR2 YNFKEQ. The CDR3 has 18 residues. V shed 0 bases and J 4 bases; nucleotides not matched to a gene: 10. The CDR3 loop reads CASSQDPWTSYRTGELFF. The CDR3 DNA reads TGTGCCAGCAGCCAAGATCCCTGGACTAGCTATCGCACCGGGGAGCTGTTTTTT.

V gene TRBV10-3 combines with J gene TRBJ1-4; 8 nucleotides agree with TRBD1. V dropped 9 bases and J dropped 0; count of bases not matched to a gene: 6. The CDR3 is 15 amino acids. The V gene's germline CDR1 is ENHRY and CDR2 SYGVKD. This chain's CDR3 is CAIGQGLATNEKLFF. DNA of the CDR3: TGTGCCATAGGACAGGGTTTAGCAACTAATGAAAAACTGTTTTTT.

The V call is TRBV6-4, the J call TRBJ1-5; no clear D. This CDR3 region has 13 residues. Trimming removed 4 bases at V and 3 bases at J, with 7 bases between. Germline values: CDR1 MRHNA, CDR2 SNTAGT. The CDR3 bases are TGTGCCAGCAGTGCTAGTCTCAATCAGCCCCAGCATTTT. It codes for CASSASLNQPQHF.

The rearrangement uses TRBV6-6 and TRBJ1-1, with D hard to call. The V and J ends lost 1 base and 1 base respectively, with 7 bases between them. The CDR3 is 14 residues long. CDR1 is MNHNY and CDR2 is SVGAGI in the germline V gene (reference sequence). The CDR3 is CASSYLTGNTEAFF. The CDR3 coding sequence is TGTGCCAGCAGTTACTTAACTGGGAACACTGAAGCTTTCTTT.

The J gene is TRBJ2-3, the V gene TRBV29-1, with 7 bases fitting TRBD1. The CDR3 is made up of 18 amino acids. Trimming took 3 bases from V and 5 from J; bases not matched to a gene: 20. Germline V gene sequence: CDR1 SQVTM, CDR2 ANQGSEA. The CDR3 spells CSVEGEMGTALFRDTQYF. The CDR3 DNA is TGCAGCGTTGAGGGGGAAATGGGGACAGCCTTGTTCAGAGATACGCAGTATTTT.

The CDR3 loop is CASRMGGQPQHF. CDR3 nucleotides: TGTGCCAGCCGAATGGGGGGTCAGCCCCAGCATTTT. This rearrangement joins TRBV6-1 to TRBJ1-5, with a tentative D call TRBD1 (5 bases). V lost 8 bases, J lost 6 bases, and 11 bases lay in between. Germline values: CDR1 MNHNS, CDR2 SASEGT. The CDR3 is 12 residues long.

This clone was seen only once. The chain combines TRBV27 with TRBJ1-1; the D gene is possibly TRBD1 (5 bases). This CDR3 has 15 residues. Germline assignment: CDR1 MNHEY and CDR2 SMNVEV (reference sequence). The ends were cut back, 0 bases at V and 8 bases at J, with 16 bases in the middle. CDR3 in amino acids: CASSLSRSGWGEAFF. The CDR3 DNA sequence: TGTGCCAGCAGTTTATCGAGGAGTGGCTGGGGCGAAGCTTTCTTT.

In nucleotides, the CDR3 is TGCGCCAGCAGCTTCGGGGGAGTCGAGCAGTACTTC. This translates into CASSFGGVEQYF. This rearrangement joins TRBV5-1 to TRBJ2-7, with D possibly being TRBD2 (6 bases). The CDR3 spans 12 residues. Germline V gene sequence: CDR1 SGHRS, CDR2 YFSETQ. V was cut by 2 bases and J by 6 bases, with 9 bases left in between.

The V call is TRBV27, the J call TRBJ2-7; 7 nucleotides line up with TRBD1. V lost 4 bases to trimming and J lost 6 bases; unmatched junction nucleotides: 15. This CDR3 has 16 residues. CDR1 MNHEY and CDR2 SMNVEV come from the germline V gene (reference sequence). The CDR3 is CASSSIRPGQLGEQYF. The CDR3 DNA is TGTGCCAGCAGTTCAATCCGACCGGGACAGTTGGGCGAGCAGTACTTC.

The chain links TRBV30 to TRBJ1-1; the match to TRBD1 covers 7 bases. The germline V gene has CDR1 GTSNPN and CDR2 SVGIG (reference sequence). The CDR3 covers 12 residues. Unmatched junction bases numbered 9, after V lost 3 bases and J lost 11 bases. The CDR3 reads CAWSAQGPGAFF. The CDR3, as DNA: TGTGCCTGGAGCGCACAGGGGCCCGGGGCTTTCTTT.

A single count supports this clone. This chain uses TRBV7-9 with TRBJ1-1; no clear D. CDR3 size: 13 residues. Germline assignment: CDR1 SEHNR and CDR2 FQNEAQ (reference sequence). V lost 4 bases to trimming and J lost 0 bases, with 6 bases between them. CDR3 in DNA: TGTGCCAGCAGCTCAGAAGTGAACACTGAAGCTTTCTTT. Amino acids: CASSSEVNTEAFF.

The chain employs TRBV5-1 and TRBJ2-2; possible D gene TRBD2, 6 bases. The germline CDR1 and CDR2 sequences are SGHRS and YFSETQ. The CDR3 sequence is 14 residues long. V lost 2 bases to trimming and J lost 6 bases, with 11 bases between them. CDR3 in DNA: TGCGCCAGCAGCTTCCTTTTAGCGGCCGGGGAGCTGTTTTTT. It codes for CASSFLLAAGELFF.

The chain combines TRBV27 with TRBJ1-1, with D possibly matching TRBD1 (6 bases). This CDR3 contains 15 residues. CDR1 MNHEY and CDR2 SMNVEV come from the germline V gene (reference sequence). The germline V and J ends were trimmed by 0 bases and 8 bases, with 16 bases remaining between them. CDR3 sequence: CASSLSTSGVFEAFF. The CDR3 coding sequence is TGTGCCAGCAGTTTATCGACCTCAGGGGTTTTCGAAGCTTTCTTT.

The rearrangement uses TRBV6-6 and TRBJ2-7; TRBD1 aligns across 8 bases. The V gene end was trimmed by 8 bases and the J gene end by 0 bases; junction bases not matched to a gene: 3. The CDR3 runs to 13 residues. CDR1 and CDR2 from the germline V gene are MNHNY and SVGAGI (reference sequence). The CDR3 bases are TGTGCCAGCCAGGACAGGGCCTCCTACGAGCAGTACTTC. Translation gives CASQDRASYEQYF.

V usage is TRBV4-2 and J usage is TRBJ2-2; 9 bases line up with TRBD2. With V trimmed by 0 bases and J by 2 bases, 4 bases remained unmatched. There are 17 residues in the CDR3. CDR1 and CDR2 (germline): LGHNA, YNFKEQ. The chain's CDR3 is CASSQDVTSGNTGELFF. The CDR3 bases are TGTGCCAGCAGCCAAGACGTGACTAGCGGTAACACCGGGGAGCTGTTTTTT.

This sequence joins TRBV7-2 and TRBJ2-7; TRBD1 matches 8 bases. This CDR3 region has 17 residues. Losses at the gene ends were 5 bases for V and 3 bases for J; bases not matched to a gene: 15. Per germline, CDR1 SGHTA and CDR2 FQGNSA. The DNA for the CDR3 is TGTGCCAGCAGCCCCTCGGCAGGGGGCGATATGATCTACGAGCAGTACTTC. Translating it yields CASSPSAGGDMIYEQYF.

The gene calls are TRBV2 and TRBJ2-1; 7 nucleotides agree with TRBD2. The CDR3 has 13 residues. V trimming: 6 bases; J trimming: 6 bases; junction bases outside the gene matches: 5. Germline-derived CDR1 and CDR2 are SNHLY and FYNNEI. CDR3 DNA: TGTGCCAGCAGATCGCGGGGGACCAATGAGCAGTTCTTC. Protein: CASRSRGTNEQFF.

The rearrangement uses TRBV29-1 and TRBJ1-3; D is uncertain. The CDR3 spans 14 residues. Germline V gives CDR1 SQVTM, CDR2 ANQGSEA. V lost 5 bases and J 2 bases, leaving 13 bases between the germline ends. The CDR3 sequence is CSVSTGGTGNTIYF. CDR3 nucleotides: TGCAGCGTTTCCACCGGAGGGACTGGAAACACCATATATTTT.